This T cell receptor beta chain was captured in a study of regulatory T cells. Autoimmunity was present in every CD3G-deficient patient, worse in two. At testing, patients were 2 to 39 years old, with reduced naive and increased memory T-cell proportions. Sorting split CD4+ cells into CD25-high CD127-low Tregs and CD25-low CD127-high conventional T cells. Study-wide points: In CD3G-deficient patients, conventional CD4+ T cells were enriched for hydrophobic CDR3 residues at positions 6 and 7. Patient repertoires had restricted TRB V-J pairs and skewed V and J usage, most in Tregs.

For this clone: The antigen is unknown.

V lost 5 bases to trimming and J lost 3 bases; unmatched junction nucleotides: 3. The CDR3 contains 15 residues. The germline gives CDR1 MDHEN, CDR2 SYDVKM. Primers: 52 TRBV forward and 13 TRBJ reverse. This table comes from immunoSEQ multiplex PCR, and its TCRdb copy is limited to in-frame clones, with some not included. The profile covers about 34,000 clones, with 93% appearing a single time and about 0.96% taken by the ten largest. The genes are TRBV28 and TRBJ1-4; 10 bases map to TRBD1. This clonotype originated in a child aged 2 to 15 with CD3G deficiency. Sequencing input: conventional CD4+ T cells sorted from blood. The CDR3 nucleotides are TGTGCCAGCAGTCCCGGACAGGGGGCTAATGAAAAACTGTTTTTT. Encoded protein: CASSPGQGANEKLFF.